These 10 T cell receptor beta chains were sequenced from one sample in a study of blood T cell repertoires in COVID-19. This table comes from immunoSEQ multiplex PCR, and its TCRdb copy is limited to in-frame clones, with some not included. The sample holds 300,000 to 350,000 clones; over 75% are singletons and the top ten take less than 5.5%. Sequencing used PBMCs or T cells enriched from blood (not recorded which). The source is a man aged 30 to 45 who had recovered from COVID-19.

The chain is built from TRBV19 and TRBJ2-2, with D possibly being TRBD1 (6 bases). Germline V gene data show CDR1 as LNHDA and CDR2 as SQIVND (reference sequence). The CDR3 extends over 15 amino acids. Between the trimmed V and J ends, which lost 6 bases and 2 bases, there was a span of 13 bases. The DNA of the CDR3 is TGTGCCAGTAGCCCGACAGGTACAAACACCGGGGAGCTGTTTTTT. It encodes CASSPTGTNTGELFF.

Here the CDR3 reads CASSGTTVKLNTEAFF. In DNA form, the CDR3 reads TGTGCCAGCAGTGGAACGACAGTGAAGTTGAACACTGAAGCTTTCTTT. The chain has TRBV2 and TRBJ1-1; TRBD1 might be the D (5 bases). In germline, CDR1 is SNHLY, CDR2 FYNNEI. The germline V and J ends were trimmed by 4 bases and 0 bases, with 15 bases remaining between them. The CDR3 covers 16 residues.

CDR3 nucleotides: TGTGCCAGTAGTATCTTACTTGGGACAGGGGCATATGGCTACACCTTC. Amino acids: CASSILLGTGAYGYTF. V and J are TRBV19 and TRBJ1-2, with 10 nucleotides matching TRBD1. The junction had 9 bases not matched to a gene; V was cut back by 3 bases and J by 5 bases. CDR1 LNHDA and CDR2 SQIVND come from the germline V gene (reference sequence). This CDR3 comprises 16 residues.

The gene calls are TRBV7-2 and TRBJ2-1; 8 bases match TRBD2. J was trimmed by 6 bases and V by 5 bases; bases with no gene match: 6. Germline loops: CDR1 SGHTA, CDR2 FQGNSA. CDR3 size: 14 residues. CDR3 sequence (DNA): TGTGCCAGCAGCAAGGGACTAGTTAGCAATGAGCAGTTCTTC. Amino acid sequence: CASSKGLVSNEQFF.

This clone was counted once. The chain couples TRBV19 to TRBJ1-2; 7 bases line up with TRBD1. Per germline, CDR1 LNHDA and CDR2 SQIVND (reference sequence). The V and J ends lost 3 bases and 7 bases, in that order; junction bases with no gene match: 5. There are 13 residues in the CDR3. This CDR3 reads CASSMWNRGGYTF. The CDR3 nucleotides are TGTGCCAGTAGTATGTGGAACAGGGGTGGCTACACCTTC.

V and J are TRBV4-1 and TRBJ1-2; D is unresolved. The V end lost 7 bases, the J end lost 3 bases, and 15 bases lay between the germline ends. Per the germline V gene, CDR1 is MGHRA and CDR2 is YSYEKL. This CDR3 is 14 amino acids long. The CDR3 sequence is CASTLREADYGYTF. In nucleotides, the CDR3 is TGCGCCAGCACCCTGCGGGAGGCAGACTATGGCTACACCTTC.

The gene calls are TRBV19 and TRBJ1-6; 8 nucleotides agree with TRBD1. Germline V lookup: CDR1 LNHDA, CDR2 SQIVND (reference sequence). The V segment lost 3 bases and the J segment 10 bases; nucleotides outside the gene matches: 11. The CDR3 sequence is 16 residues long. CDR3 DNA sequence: TGTGCCAGTAGTATTGGATCGACAGGGGTAAAGTCACCCCTCCACTTT. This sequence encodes CASSIGSTGVKSPLHF. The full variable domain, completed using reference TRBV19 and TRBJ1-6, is DGGITQSPKYLFRKEGQNVTLSCEQNLNHDAMYWYRQDPGQGLRLIYYSQIVNDFQKGDIAEGYSVSREKKESFPLTVTSAQKNPTAFYLCASSIGSTGVKSPLHFGNGTRLTVT.

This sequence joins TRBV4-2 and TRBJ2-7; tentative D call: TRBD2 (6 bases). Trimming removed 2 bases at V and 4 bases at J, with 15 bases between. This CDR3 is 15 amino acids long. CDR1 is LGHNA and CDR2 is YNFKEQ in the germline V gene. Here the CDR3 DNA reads TGTGCCAGCAGCCAATTCTTGACGGGGGAGTACGAGCAGTACTTC. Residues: CASSQFLTGEYEQYF.

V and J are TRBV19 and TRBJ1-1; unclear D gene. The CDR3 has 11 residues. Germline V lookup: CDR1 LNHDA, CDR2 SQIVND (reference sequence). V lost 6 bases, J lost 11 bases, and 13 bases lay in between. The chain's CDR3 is CASRSTREAFF. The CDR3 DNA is TGTGCCAGTAGAAGTACTCGTGAGGCTTTCTTT.

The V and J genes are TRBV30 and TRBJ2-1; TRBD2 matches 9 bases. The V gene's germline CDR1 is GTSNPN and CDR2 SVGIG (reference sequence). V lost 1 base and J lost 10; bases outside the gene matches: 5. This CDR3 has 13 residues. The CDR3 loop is CAWSGGGAYEQFF. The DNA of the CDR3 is TGTGCCTGGAGTGGCGGGGGGGCCTACGAGCAGTTCTTC.